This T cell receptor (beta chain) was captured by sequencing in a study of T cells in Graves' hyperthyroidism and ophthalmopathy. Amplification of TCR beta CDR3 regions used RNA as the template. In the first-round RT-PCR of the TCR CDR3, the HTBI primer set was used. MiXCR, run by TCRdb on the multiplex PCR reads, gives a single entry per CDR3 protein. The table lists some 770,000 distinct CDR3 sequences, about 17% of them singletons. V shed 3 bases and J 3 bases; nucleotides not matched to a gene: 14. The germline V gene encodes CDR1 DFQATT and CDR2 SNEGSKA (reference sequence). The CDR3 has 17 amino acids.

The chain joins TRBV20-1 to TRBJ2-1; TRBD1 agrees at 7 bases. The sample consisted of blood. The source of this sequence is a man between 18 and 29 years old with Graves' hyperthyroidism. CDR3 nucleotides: TGCAGTGCTAGGCGGCAAACCGGGACAGACTTCTACAATGAGCAGTTCTTC. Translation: CSARRQTGTDFYNEQFF.